The T cell receptor beta chain under discussion was sequenced for a study of T cell responses to AZD1222 COVID-19 vaccine. TCRdb keeps only in-frame clones here, not all; method: immunoSEQ multiplex PCR. Of some 83,000 clones listed, about 89% are singletons. Germline values: CDR1 MDHEN, CDR2 SYDVKM. The CDR3 extends over 15 amino acids. V gave up 8 bases and J gave up 7 bases; unmatched junction bases: 7. Points from the study as a whole: Targets within unmutated variant regions were reportedly found for nearly half of spike-specific TCRs. Repertoire sampling occurred only after the peak T cell response. White British people made up most donors, females outnumbered males, and clonal diversity was possibly underestimated.

Details on this clone: Its antigen remains unidentified.

The rearrangement links TRBV28 to TRBJ2-1; 14 positions agree with TRBD2. The source was peripheral blood, collected 28 days after the second AZD1222 dose. This clonotype originated in an adult who received the AZD1222 COVID-19 vaccine. Here the CDR3 DNA reads TGTGCCAGCGGGAGACTAGCGGGGGGGGTGAATGAGCAGTTCTTC. This gives the protein CASGRLAGGVNEQFF.